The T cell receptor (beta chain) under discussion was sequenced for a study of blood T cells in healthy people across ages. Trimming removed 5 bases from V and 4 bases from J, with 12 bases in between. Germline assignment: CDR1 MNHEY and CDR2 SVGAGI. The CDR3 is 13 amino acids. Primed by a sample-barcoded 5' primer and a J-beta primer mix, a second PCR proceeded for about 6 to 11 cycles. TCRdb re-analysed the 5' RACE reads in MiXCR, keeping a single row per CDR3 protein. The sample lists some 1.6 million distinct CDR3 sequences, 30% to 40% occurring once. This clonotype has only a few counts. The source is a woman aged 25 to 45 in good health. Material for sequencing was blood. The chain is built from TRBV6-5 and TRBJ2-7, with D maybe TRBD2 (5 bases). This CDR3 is CASSLGEKYEQYF. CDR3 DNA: TGTGCCAGCAGTCTGGGAGAGAAATACGAGCAGTACTTC.